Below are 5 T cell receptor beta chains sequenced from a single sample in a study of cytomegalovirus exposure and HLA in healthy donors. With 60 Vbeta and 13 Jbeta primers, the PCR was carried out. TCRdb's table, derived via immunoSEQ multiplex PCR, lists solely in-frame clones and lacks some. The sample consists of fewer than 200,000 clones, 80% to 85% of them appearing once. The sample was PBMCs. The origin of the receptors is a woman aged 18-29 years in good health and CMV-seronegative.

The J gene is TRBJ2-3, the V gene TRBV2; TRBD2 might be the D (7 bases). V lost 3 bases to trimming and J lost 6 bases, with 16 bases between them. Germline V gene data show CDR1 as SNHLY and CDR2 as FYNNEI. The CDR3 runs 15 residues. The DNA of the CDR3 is TGTGCCAGCAGTGACCTAATGGGGGGGGCGGATACGCAGTATTTT. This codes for CASSDLMGGADTQYF.

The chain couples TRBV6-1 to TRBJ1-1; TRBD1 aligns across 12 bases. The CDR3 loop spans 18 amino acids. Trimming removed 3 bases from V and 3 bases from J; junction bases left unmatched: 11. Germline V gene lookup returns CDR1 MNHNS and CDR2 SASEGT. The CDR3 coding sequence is TGTGCCAGCAGTGACCCTAGGGGACAGGGGGCGCGAGACACTGAAGCTTTCTTT. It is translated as CASSDPRGQGARDTEAFF.

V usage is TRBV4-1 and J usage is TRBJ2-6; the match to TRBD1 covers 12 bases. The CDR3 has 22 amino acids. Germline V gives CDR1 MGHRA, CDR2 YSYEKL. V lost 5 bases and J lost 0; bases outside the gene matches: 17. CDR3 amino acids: CASSSLASWDRGLFSGANVLTF. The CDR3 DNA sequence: TGCGCCAGCAGCAGTCTCGCCTCCTGGGACAGGGGGCTTTTCTCTGGGGCCAACGTCCTGACTTTC.

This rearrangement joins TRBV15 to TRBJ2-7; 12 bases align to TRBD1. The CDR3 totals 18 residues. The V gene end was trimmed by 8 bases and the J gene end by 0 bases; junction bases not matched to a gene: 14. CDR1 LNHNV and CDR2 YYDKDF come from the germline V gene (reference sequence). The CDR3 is CATSEGTGGLGSSYEQYF. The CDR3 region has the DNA TGTGCCACCTCGGAGGGGACAGGGGGCTTGGGCAGCTCCTACGAGCAGTACTTC.

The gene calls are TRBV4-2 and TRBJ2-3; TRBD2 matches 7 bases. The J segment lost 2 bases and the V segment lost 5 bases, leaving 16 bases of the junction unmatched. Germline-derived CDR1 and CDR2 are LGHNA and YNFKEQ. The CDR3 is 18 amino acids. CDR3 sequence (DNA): TGTGCCAGCAGCGAACGCCCCATGGCGGGAGAAAACACAGATACGCAGTATTTT. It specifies CASSERPMAGENTDTQYF.